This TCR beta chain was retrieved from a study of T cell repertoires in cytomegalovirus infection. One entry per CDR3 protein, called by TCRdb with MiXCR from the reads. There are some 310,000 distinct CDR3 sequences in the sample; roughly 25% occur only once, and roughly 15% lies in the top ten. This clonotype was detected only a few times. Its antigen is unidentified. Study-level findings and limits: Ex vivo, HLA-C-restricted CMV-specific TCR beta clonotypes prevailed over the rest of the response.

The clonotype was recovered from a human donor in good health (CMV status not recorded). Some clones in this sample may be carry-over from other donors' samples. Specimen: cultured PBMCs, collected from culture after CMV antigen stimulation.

The CDR3 DNA reads TGTGCCAGCAGCAGCCGGAGGACAGGGCATGAAAAACTGTTTTTT. Amino acids: CASSSRRTGHEKLFF. The chain couples TRBV28 to TRBJ1-4; the match to TRBD1 covers 8 bases. Germline V CDR1 and CDR2: MDHEN, SYDVKM. The CDR3 extends over 15 amino acids. V gave up 6 bases and J gave up 6 bases; unmatched junction bases: 9.